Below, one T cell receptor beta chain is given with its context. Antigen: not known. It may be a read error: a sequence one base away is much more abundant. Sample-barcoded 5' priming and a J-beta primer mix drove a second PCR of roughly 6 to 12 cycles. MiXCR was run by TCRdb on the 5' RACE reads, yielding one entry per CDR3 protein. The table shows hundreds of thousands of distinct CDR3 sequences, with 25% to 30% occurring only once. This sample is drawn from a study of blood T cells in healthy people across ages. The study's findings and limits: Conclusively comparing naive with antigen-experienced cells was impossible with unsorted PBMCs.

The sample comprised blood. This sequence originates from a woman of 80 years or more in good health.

CDR3 sequence: CASSFVGLAHNEQYF. The CDR3, as DNA: TGTGCCAGCAGCTTTGTTGGACTAGCACACAATGAGCAGTACTTC. The V and J genes are TRBV7-2 and TRBJ2-5, with TRBD2 matching 8 bases. Germline loops: CDR1 SGHTA, CDR2 FQGNSA. This CDR3 is 15 amino acids long. Trimming removed 3 bases from V and 11 bases from J; junction bases left unmatched: 14.